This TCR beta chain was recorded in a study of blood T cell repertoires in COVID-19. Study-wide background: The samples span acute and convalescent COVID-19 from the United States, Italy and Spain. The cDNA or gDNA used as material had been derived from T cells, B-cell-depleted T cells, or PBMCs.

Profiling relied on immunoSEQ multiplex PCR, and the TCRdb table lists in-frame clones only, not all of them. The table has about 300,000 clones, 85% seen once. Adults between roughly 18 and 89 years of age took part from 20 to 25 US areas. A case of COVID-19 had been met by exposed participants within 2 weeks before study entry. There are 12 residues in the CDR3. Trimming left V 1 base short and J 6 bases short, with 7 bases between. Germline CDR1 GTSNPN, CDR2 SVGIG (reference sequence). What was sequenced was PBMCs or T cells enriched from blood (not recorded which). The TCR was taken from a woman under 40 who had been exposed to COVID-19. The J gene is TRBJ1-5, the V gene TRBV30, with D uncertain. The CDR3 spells CAWSDLSQPQHF. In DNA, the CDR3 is TGTGCCTGGAGTGATTTGAGTCAGCCCCAGCATTTT.